Reported below is one T cell receptor (beta chain). What it binds is unknown. This record comes from a study of PD-1 blockade in classical Hodgkin lymphoma. Study-wide findings and caveats: Relative to healthy donors, newly diagnosed patients reportedly had lower baseline TCR diversity, which was reported as lower still in relapsed/refractory patients. There was a significant rise in CD4+ TCR diversity by C4D1, with no such rise for CD8+.

With no exception, relapse followed autologous stem cell transplantation in all patients, and brentuximab vedotin exposure varied. Generated by immunoSEQ multiplex PCR, the TCRdb table keeps only in-frame clones and is missing some. Seen here are more than 90,000 clones, roughly 80% observed once, and the top ten hold roughly 15%. CDR1 and CDR2 from the germline V gene are SQVTM and ANQGSEA. This CDR3 region has 11 residues. This rearrangement joins TRBV29-1 to TRBJ2-2; a possible D gene is TRBD2 (5 bases). The sequence derives from a human donor with classical Hodgkin lymphoma. Sequencing was performed on peripheral blood mononuclear cells (PBMCs), taken before the second cycle of nivolumab. CDR3 nucleotide sequence: TGCGTTTGTGGAGGCGCCGGGGAGCTGTTTTTT. It encodes CVCGGAGELFF.